One and the same sample provided the 21 T cell receptor beta chains below, sequenced in a study of shared clonotypes between healthy human individuals. Repertoires were generated with immunoSEQ multiplex PCR, while TCRdb's copy carries only in-frame clones and drops some. The sample contains more than 400,000 clones, 90% to 97% of which appear only once. Sequencing used naive CD4+ T cells sorted from blood. Specified subset: CD45RA+ positively selected. The receptors stem from a woman younger than 45 in good health.

The chain has TRBV5-1 and TRBJ2-7, with 7 positions matching TRBD1. CDR1 SGHRS and CDR2 YFSETQ come from the germline V gene. The CDR3 contains 14 residues. Germline trimming cut 2 bases from V and 2 bases from J; bases unmatched to any gene: 4. The CDR3 nucleotides read TGCGCCAGCAGCTTAACAGGGGAGACCTACGAGCAGTACTTC. It codes for CASSLTGETYEQYF.

This clone was picked up one time. The CDR3 is CASSVGLQNTGELFF. As DNA, the CDR3 is TGCGCCAGCAGCGTGGGACTCCAGAACACCGGGGAGCTGTTTTTT. The chain links TRBV5-1 to TRBJ2-2; D may be TRBD2 (6 bases). Trimming took off 4 bases at V and 1 base at J, with 11 bases between the two ends. Germline CDR1 SGHRS, CDR2 YFSETQ. The CDR3 is made up of 15 amino acids.

A remark on this clone: The junction departs from the called germline gene at one end, perhaps through a read error. The chain links TRBV7-9 to TRBJ1-1; TRBD1 matches 7 bases. The CDR3 loop spans 13 amino acids. Germline values: CDR1 SEHNR, CDR2 FQNEAQ (reference sequence). The DNA for the CDR3 is TGTGCCAGCGGGCCAGGGGGGTATACTGCAGCTTTCTTT. This encodes CASGPGGYTAAFF.

The chain recombines TRBV7-7 with TRBJ2-1, with 14 bases lining up with TRBD2. V lost 5 bases to trimming and J lost 7 bases; unmatched junction nucleotides: 4. This CDR3 has 15 amino acids. Per the germline V gene, CDR1 is SSHAT and CDR2 is FNYEAQ (reference sequence). Here the CDR3 reads CASSAGLAGENEQFF. Here the CDR3 DNA reads TGTGCCAGCAGCGCGGGACTAGCGGGGGAGAATGAGCAGTTCTTC. Using reference TRBV7-7 and TRBJ2-1 for the parts outside the CDR3, the full variable domain is GAGVSQSPRYKVTKRGQDVTLRCDPISSHATLYWYQQALGQGPEFLTYFNYEAQPDKSGLPSDRFSAERPEGSISTLTIQRTEQRDSAMYRCASSAGLAGENEQFFGPGTRLTVL.

The chain recombines TRBV14 with TRBJ1-1, with unresolved D. The V end was cut by 0 bases, the J end by 1 base, with 9 bases between. This CDR3 is 15 amino acids long. CDR1 is SGHDN and CDR2 is FVKESK in the germline V gene. CDR3 bases: TGTGCCAGCAGCCAAGAACGTGGCAGGAACACTGAAGCTTTCTTT. Translated, it gives CASSQERGRNTEAFF.

The gene calls are TRBV5-1 and TRBJ2-3; D not certain. Germline lookup yields CDR1 SGHRS and CDR2 YFSETQ. The CDR3 has 15 amino acids. The ends were cut back, 0 bases at V and 2 bases at J, with 10 bases in the middle. The CDR3 is CASSLVSGYTDTQYF. DNA for the CDR3: TGCGCCAGCAGCTTGGTTTCGGGTTACACAGATACGCAGTATTTT.

The chain recombines TRBV18 with TRBJ1-5; D ambiguous. Trimming shortened V by 5 bases and J by 2 bases, and 7 bases separated the two germline ends. Germline CDR1 and CDR2: KGHSH and LQKENI. This CDR3 spans 13 amino acids. CDR3 DNA sequence: TGTGCCAGCTCAGATCGACGCAATCAGCCCCAGCATTTT. As protein: CASSDRRNQPQHF.

The chain links TRBV29-1 to TRBJ2-3; 14 bases map to TRBD2. CDR1 is SQVTM, CDR2 ANQGSEA, per germline. Germline trimming cut 7 bases from V and 8 bases from J; bases unmatched to any gene: 5. This CDR3 has 13 amino acids. The CDR3 region is CSAQGLAGGTQYF. CDR3 sequence (DNA): TGCAGCGCCCAAGGACTAGCGGGAGGTACGCAGTATTTT.

This chain joins TRBV15 and TRBJ2-5, with D perhaps matching TRBD1 (6 bases). Germline V gives CDR1 LNHNV, CDR2 YYDKDF (reference sequence). V lost 3 bases and J lost 1, with 9 bases in between. CDR3 size: 14 residues. The DNA for the CDR3 is TGTGCCACCAGCAGCAGACAGGCCCAAGAGACCCAGTACTTC. Translated, it gives CATSSRQAQETQYF.

Turning to this clone: The identical CDR3 is also encoded by other nucleotide sequences in the sample. The CDR3 protein is CASSLGLYNEQFF. CDR3 nucleotides: TGCGCCAGCAGCCTGGGTCTCTACAATGAGCAGTTCTTC. The rearrangement uses TRBV5-1 and TRBJ2-1; D gene uncertain. Germline CDR1 SGHRS, CDR2 YFSETQ. Trimming took off 4 bases at V and 3 bases at J, with 8 bases between the two ends. The CDR3 extends over 13 amino acids.

This chain joins TRBV29-1 and TRBJ1-2, with 8 bases lining up with TRBD1. Germline lookup yields CDR1 SQVTM and CDR2 ANQGSEA. V shed 2 bases, J shed 7 bases, and the junction held 6 bases outside the gene matches. There are 13 residues in the CDR3. The chain's CDR3 is CSVEQDRVAGYTF. DNA of the CDR3: TGCAGCGTTGAACAGGACAGGGTCGCTGGCTACACCTTC.

The chain recombines TRBV18 with TRBJ2-1; D not resolved. Germline V gene data show CDR1 as KGHSH and CDR2 as LQKENI. This CDR3 has 13 residues. The ends were cut back, 3 bases at V and 2 bases at J, with 5 bases in the middle. For the CDR3, the DNA is TGTGCCAGCTCACCCGCGACCTACAATGAGCAGTTCTTC. Translation: CASSPATYNEQFF.

This chain connects TRBV27 to TRBJ1-2; maybe TRBD1 (6 bases). Germline assignment: CDR1 MNHEY and CDR2 SMNVEV (reference sequence). This CDR3 spans 17 amino acids. The V gene lost 0 bases and the J gene lost 1 base, with 15 bases spanning the gap. The CDR3 bases are TGTGCCAGCAGTTTATCGCGGGGGGCCGAAGTTAACTATGGCTACACCTTC. Its protein is CASSLSRGAEVNYGYTF.

The chain is built from TRBV6-1 and TRBJ2-3; D could derive from TRBD1 or TRBD2 (5 bases each). The ends were cut back, 11 bases at V and 4 bases at J, with 22 bases in the middle. Germline CDR1 and CDR2: MNHNS and SASEGT. This CDR3 region has 15 residues. The DNA of the CDR3 is TGTGCCGGGTCGCTCGGGACGATAATAGCAGATACGCAGTATTTT. This gives the protein CAGSLGTIIADTQYF.

The gene calls are TRBV5-1 and TRBJ2-3; 13 bases are shared with TRBD2. This CDR3 contains 17 residues. Germline values: CDR1 SGHRS, CDR2 YFSETQ. The V gene end was trimmed by 4 bases and the J gene end by 1 base; junction bases not matched to a gene: 6. The CDR3 DNA sequence: TGCGCCAGCAGCAGCGGACTAGCGGGAGACCGCACAGATACGCAGTATTTT. It specifies CASSSGLAGDRTDTQYF.

The chain combines TRBV9 with TRBJ1-2; D is unclear. The CDR3 extends over 14 amino acids. Germline lookup yields CDR1 SGDLS and CDR2 YYNGEE. V lost 0 bases and J 3 bases, leaving 9 bases between the germline ends. CDR3 residues: CASSVGGDYYGYTF. DNA for the CDR3: TGTGCCAGCAGCGTAGGCGGTGACTACTATGGCTACACCTTC.

The chain links TRBV5-4 to TRBJ1-6; tentatively, D is TRBD1 (6 bases). V lost 0 bases and J lost 7, with 20 bases in between. There are 18 residues in the CDR3. Germline assignment: CDR1 SGHNT and CDR2 YYREEE (reference sequence). CDR3 nucleotides: TGTGCCAGCAGCTTGGGGGTCGGCGGGGCCCAGGGGAATTCACCCCTCCACTTT. It encodes CASSLGVGGAQGNSPLHF.

The chain couples TRBV6-5 to TRBJ2-7, with 9 bases matching TRBD2. The germline V gene encodes CDR1 MNHEY and CDR2 SVGAGI. The CDR3 loop spans 14 amino acids. After removal of 6 bases from V and 5 bases from J, the junction contained 8 bases not matched to a gene. CDR3 nucleotide sequence: TGTGCCAGCAGAGGGACTAGCATTTGGAACGAGCAGTACTTC. Amino acids: CASRGTSIWNEQYF.

The chain has TRBV4-2 and TRBJ2-2; no clear D gene. This CDR3 region has 14 residues. Germline V lookup: CDR1 LGHNA, CDR2 YNFKEQ. The V and J ends lost 1 base and 7 bases respectively, with 10 bases between them. The chain's CDR3 is CASSQGALYGELFF. In DNA, the CDR3 is TGTGCCAGCAGCCAAGGAGCACTTTACGGGGAGCTGTTTTTT.

This clone was seen once. The rearrangement uses TRBV5-1 and TRBJ1-4; D gene uncertain. V was cut by 7 bases and J by 0 bases, with 13 bases left in between. The CDR3 totals 15 residues. CDR1 is SGHRS, CDR2 YFSETQ, per germline. The CDR3 spells CASGSVGSTNEKLFF. In DNA, the CDR3 is TGCGCCAGCGGATCTGTAGGCTCAACTAATGAAAAACTGTTTTTT.

Concerning this clone itself: Other DNA variants within this sample encode the same CDR3. The CDR3 nucleotides read TGTGCCAGCAGGCCCGGACTAGCCGGGTACGAGCAGTACTTC. Translation: CASRPGLAGYEQYF. The chain has TRBV2 and TRBJ2-7; 8 nucleotides agree with TRBD2. This CDR3 comprises 14 residues. Germline-derived CDR1 and CDR2 are SNHLY and FYNNEI. V trimming: 6 bases; J trimming: 4 bases; junction bases outside the gene matches: 8.